This T cell receptor beta chain comes out of a study of shared clonotypes between healthy human individuals. Germline CDR1 is LNHDA and CDR2 is SQIVND (reference sequence). V lost 6 bases to trimming and J lost 8 bases, with 14 bases between them. The CDR3 has 14 residues. Original data processing: ImmunoSEQ output held junction-only sequences without quality scores, so filtering differed. Some clones are missing from TCRdb's copy, which holds only in-frame ones; the method was immunoSEQ multiplex PCR. V, J and clone size are taken as reported in that table, and D and trimming were inferred from the DNA itself. The data show 2 million to 2.5 million clones, more than 90% seen once.

The sequenced sample consisted of naive CD4+ T cells sorted from blood. As for subset: CD45RA+ positively selected. This receptor was identified in a man aged 18-30 years in good health. The chain uses TRBV19 and TRBJ1-6, with no clear D. CDR3 DNA: TGTGCCAGTAGCAGGCGGGAGAGGGATTCACCCCTCCACTTT. Protein sequence: CASSRRERDSPLHF.